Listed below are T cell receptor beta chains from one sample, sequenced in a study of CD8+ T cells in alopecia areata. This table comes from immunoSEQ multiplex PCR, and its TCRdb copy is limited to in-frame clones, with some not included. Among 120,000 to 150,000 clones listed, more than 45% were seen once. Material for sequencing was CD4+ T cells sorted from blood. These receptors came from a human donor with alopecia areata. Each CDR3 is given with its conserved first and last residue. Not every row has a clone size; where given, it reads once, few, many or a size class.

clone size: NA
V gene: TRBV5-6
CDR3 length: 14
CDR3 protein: CASSLGGTNEKLFF

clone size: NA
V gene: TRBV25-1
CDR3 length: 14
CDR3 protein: CASSERGGTDGYTF

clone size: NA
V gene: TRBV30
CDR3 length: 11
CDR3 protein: CAWSVLGKLFF

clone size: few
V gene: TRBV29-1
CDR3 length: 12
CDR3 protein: CSPTLIADTQYF

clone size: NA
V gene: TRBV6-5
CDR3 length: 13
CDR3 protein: CASSYSMDQPQHF

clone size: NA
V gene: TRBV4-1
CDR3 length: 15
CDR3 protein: CASSFYREVPYEQYF

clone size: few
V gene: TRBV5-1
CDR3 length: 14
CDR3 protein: CASSYARITGGYTF

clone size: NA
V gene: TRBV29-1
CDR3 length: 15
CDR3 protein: CSVAMGLAGDYEQYF

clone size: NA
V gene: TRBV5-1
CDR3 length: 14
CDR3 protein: CASSRRRESTEAFF

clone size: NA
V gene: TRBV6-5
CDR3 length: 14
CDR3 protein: CASSYSGLLNEQFF

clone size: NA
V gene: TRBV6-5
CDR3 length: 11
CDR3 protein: CASSSQEIQYF

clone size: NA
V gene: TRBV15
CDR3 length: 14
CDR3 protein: CATSRDIAPDTQYF

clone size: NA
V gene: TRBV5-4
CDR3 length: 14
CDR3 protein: CASSSYSRPHEQFF

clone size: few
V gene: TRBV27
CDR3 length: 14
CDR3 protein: CASSFAGANYGYTF

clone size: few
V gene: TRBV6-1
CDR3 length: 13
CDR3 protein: CASSALQGYEQYF

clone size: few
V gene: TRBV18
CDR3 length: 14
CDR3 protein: CASSPPQGSETQYF

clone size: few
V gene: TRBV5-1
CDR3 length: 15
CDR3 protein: CASSPDTSPTGELFF

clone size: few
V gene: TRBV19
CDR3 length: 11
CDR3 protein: CASRDFTEAFF

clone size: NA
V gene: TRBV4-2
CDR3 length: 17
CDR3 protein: CASSQGFRRTEDYEQYF

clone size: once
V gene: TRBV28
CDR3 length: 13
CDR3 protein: CASRPIGPETQYF

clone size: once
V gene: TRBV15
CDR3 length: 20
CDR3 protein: CATSRDHGVGILRGSATQYF

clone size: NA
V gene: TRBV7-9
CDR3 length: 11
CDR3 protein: CASSDTRGEDF

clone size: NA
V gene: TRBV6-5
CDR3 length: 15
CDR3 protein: CASSYQIPHQNEQFF

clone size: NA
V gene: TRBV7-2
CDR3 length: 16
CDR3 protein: CASSSRGQAMNTEAFF

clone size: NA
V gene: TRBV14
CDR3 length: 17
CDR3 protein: CASSQDQGYLGHNEQFF

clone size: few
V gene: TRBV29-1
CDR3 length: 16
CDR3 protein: CSVGFSIGTADYGYTF

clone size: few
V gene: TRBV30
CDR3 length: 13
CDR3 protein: CAWSGGLQETQYF

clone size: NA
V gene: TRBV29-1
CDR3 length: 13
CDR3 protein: CSVGGERSYEQYF

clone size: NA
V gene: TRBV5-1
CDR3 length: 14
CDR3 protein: CASSGGPHTDTQYF

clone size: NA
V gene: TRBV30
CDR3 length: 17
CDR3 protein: CAWSRGGASGVTDTQYF

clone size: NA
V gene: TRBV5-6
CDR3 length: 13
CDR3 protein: CASRAGAPYEQYF

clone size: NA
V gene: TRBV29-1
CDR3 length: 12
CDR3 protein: CSVAPGGETQYF

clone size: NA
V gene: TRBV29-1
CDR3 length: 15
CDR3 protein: CSVWSGTGRGYEQYF

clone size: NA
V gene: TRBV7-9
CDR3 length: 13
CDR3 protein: CASSARSRGEQYF

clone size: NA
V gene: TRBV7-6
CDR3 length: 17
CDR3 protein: CASSPRLAGGSYNEQFF

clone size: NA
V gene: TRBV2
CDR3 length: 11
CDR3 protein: CASRLGETQYF

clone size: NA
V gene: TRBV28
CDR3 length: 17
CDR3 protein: CASSLFLAGGDQETQYF

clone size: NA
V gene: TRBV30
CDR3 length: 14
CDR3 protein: CAWSETGLTYEQYF

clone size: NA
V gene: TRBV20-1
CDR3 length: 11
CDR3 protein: CSAKSNQPQHF

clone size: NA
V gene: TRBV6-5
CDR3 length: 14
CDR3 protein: CASSRTKDTGELFF

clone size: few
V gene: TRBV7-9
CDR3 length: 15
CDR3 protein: CASSRTGSGANVLTF

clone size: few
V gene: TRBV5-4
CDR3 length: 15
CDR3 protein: CASSLSAGPNYGYTF

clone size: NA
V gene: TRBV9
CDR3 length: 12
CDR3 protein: CASSVGFGEQYF

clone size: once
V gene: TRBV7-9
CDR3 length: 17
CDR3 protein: CASIPNLRQGAIHEQYF

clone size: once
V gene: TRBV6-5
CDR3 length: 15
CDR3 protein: CASSLQGASNQPQHF

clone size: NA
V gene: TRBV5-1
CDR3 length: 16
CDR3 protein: CASSNGVVAGANVLTF

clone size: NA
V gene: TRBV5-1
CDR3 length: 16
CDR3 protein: CASSLETSGFYNEQFF

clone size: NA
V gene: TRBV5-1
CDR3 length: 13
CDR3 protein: CASAMSPGAEAFF

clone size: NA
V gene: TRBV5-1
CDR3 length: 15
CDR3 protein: CASRRTGGIQETQYF

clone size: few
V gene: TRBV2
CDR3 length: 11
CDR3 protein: CASRLGGEQYF

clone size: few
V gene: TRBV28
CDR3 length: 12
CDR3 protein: CASSPTLDTQYF

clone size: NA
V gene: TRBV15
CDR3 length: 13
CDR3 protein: CATSRQEAYGYTF

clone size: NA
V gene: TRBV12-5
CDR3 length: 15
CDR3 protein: CASGLASGRAGEQFF

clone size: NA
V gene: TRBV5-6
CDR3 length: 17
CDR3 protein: CASSGTSGSSGANVLTF

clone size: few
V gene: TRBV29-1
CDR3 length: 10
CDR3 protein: CSVDVGELFF

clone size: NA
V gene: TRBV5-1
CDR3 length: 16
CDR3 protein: CASSLGAGVFLNEQFF

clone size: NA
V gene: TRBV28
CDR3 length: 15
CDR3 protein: CASTPSSGAKETQYF

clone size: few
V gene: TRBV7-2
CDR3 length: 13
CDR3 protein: CASKTGYGDTQYF

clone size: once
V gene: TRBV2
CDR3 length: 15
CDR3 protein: CASKPVGGIRETQYF